What follows are 12 T cell receptor beta chains derived from one specimen sequenced in a study of blood T cells in healthy people across ages. A second roughly 7 to 12 cycle PCR used barcoded and J-beta primers. TCRdb re-called the 5' RACE reads through MiXCR, storing one row per CDR3 protein. This table has approximately 800,000 distinct CDR3 sequences, 36% appearing once. The sample taken for sequencing was blood. All receptors come from a young man in good health.

This clonotype turned up a few times. CDR3 in DNA: TGCAGTGCTAGAGATCGTACTAGCGGTGGGAATGAGCAGTACTTC. Translation gives CSARDRTSGGNEQYF. This rearrangement joins TRBV20-1 to TRBJ2-5; 8 bases match TRBD2. Unmatched junction bases numbered 14, after V lost 0 bases and J lost 11 bases. The CDR3 extends over 15 amino acids. In germline, CDR1 is DFQATT, CDR2 SNEGSKA (reference sequence).

This chain uses TRBV6-5 with TRBJ1-1, with a tentative D call TRBD1 (5 bases). Deletions cut 2 bases from V and 3 bases from J, with 13 bases between. The CDR3 runs 15 residues. Germline V lookup: CDR1 MNHEY, CDR2 SVGAGI. The DNA of the CDR3 is TGTGCCAGCAGTTACGCCCGGGGGGTGGACACTGAAGCTTTCTTT. This sequence encodes CASSYARGVDTEAFF.

In this sample, this clonotype turned up many times. The gene calls are TRBV28 and TRBJ1-2; D is unresolved. The V end lost 6 bases, the J end lost 2 bases, and 10 bases lay between the germline ends. Germline assignment: CDR1 MDHEN and CDR2 SYDVKM. The CDR3 consists of 13 residues. CDR3 in amino acids: CASRKPLNYGYTF. CDR3 DNA: TGTGCCAGCAGGAAGCCACTCAACTATGGCTACACCTTC.

The gene calls are TRBV7-6 and TRBJ2-5, with a possible D match to TRBD1 (6 bases). The better agreement between TRBJ2-4 and the DNA end casts doubt on the J call. CDR1 SGHVS and CDR2 FNYEAQ come from the germline V gene. The CDR3 has 12 amino acids. CDR3 residues: CASSLPGDIQYF. CDR3 nucleotide sequence: TGTGCCAGCAGCTTACCAGGGGACATTCAGTACTTC.

CDR3 region: CASSGGLINQPQHF. CDR3 DNA: TGTGCCAGCAGTGGGGGACTGATCAATCAGCCCCAGCATTTT. This chain joins TRBV12-3 or TRBV12-4 and TRBJ1-5; D is possibly TRBD1 (5 bases). The V and J ends lost 5 bases and 3 bases respectively, with 11 bases between them. CDR3 length: 14 residues.

This clonotype has a count of ten or more. The rearrangement uses TRBV4-1 and TRBJ2-1; D possibly corresponds to TRBD2 (5 bases). Trimming pared 4 bases from V and 0 bases from J, leaving 10 bases between. The length of the CDR3 is 15 residues. The germline gives CDR1 MGHRA, CDR2 YSYEKL. For the CDR3, the DNA is TGCGCCAGCAGCCCAGAAGCGGTCTCCTACAATGAGCAGTTCTTC. This encodes CASSPEAVSYNEQFF.

The rearrangement joins TRBV7-2 to TRBJ1-1; maybe TRBD1 (5 bases). The length of the CDR3 is 14 residues. Per germline, CDR1 SGHTA and CDR2 FQGNSA. V dropped 5 bases and J dropped 1 base, with 11 bases sitting between them. CDR3 in amino acids: CASSPSRENTEAFF. In nucleotides, the CDR3 is TGTGCCAGCAGCCCATCCAGGGAGAACACTGAAGCTTTCTTT.

The chain uses TRBV12-3 or TRBV12-4 and TRBJ2-2; either TRBD1 or TRBD2 may supply D (5 bases each). The CDR3 spans 15 residues. The V end lost 8 bases, the J end lost 4 bases, and 17 bases lay between the germline ends. The CDR3 protein is CASHKALRGTGELFF. DNA of the CDR3: TGTGCCAGCCATAAAGCCTTGAGGGGCACCGGGGAGCTGTTTTTT.

Only a few counts were recorded for this clonotype. A read error may explain this, as a much larger clone is one base away. The chain combines TRBV9 with TRBJ1-1; D remains ambiguous. V was pared by 0 bases and J by 0 bases, with 3 bases between. This CDR3 region has 13 residues. Germline-derived CDR1 and CDR2 are SGDLS and YYNGEE. Written as DNA, the CDR3 is TGTGCCAGCAGCGTAGCCCTGAACACTGAAGCTTTCTTT. Translating it yields CASSVALNTEAFF.

About this clonotype itself: A much larger clone is a single base away; this may be a read error. DNA for the CDR3: TGCAGTGCTAGGCCACTCACTAACTATGGCTACACCTTC. It yields the protein CSARPLTNYGYTF. The chain uses TRBV20-1 and TRBJ1-2; D ambiguous. There are 13 residues in the CDR3. Germline CDR1 and CDR2: DFQATT and SNEGSKA (reference sequence). V lost 3 bases and J 0 bases, leaving 8 bases between the germline ends.

This clonotype has a handful of counts. The rearrangement links TRBV12-3 or TRBV12-4 to TRBJ2-6; D call uncertain. V lost 5 bases and J 4 bases, leaving 21 bases between the germline ends. CDR3 length: 18 amino acids. The CDR3: CASSPSAGRAKGANVLTF. The CDR3 DNA follows: TGTGCCAGCAGTCCCTCGGCAGGCCGCGCGAAAGGGGCCAACGTCCTGACTTTC.

The genes are TRBV27 and TRBJ1-1, with D unresolved. This CDR3 has 13 amino acids. Trimming took off 10 bases at V and 4 bases at J, with 16 bases between the two ends. The germline CDR1 and CDR2 sequences are MNHEY and SMNVEV (reference sequence). The CDR3 loop reads CATTRNLGTEAFF. The CDR3 coding sequence is TGTGCCACCACGAGGAATCTGGGCACTGAAGCTTTCTTT.